The next 2 T cell receptor beta chains were all read from a single sample in a study of cytomegalovirus exposure and HLA in healthy donors. It was with 60 Vbeta and 13 Jbeta primers that the PCR ran. Sequenced by immunoSEQ multiplex PCR; TCRdb stores in-frame clones only, minus some. The table for this sample gives tens of thousands of clones. Sequencing was performed on PBMCs. These TCRs come from a woman in her forties or fifties in good health and CMV-seropositive.

The chain combines TRBV9 with TRBJ1-5; 8 bases are a match to TRBD1. This CDR3 region has 15 residues. The junction had 8 bases not matched to a gene; V was cut back by 3 bases and J by 6 bases. Germline V CDR1 and CDR2: SGDLS, YYNGEE. CDR3 sequence (DNA): TGTGCCAGCAGCGCAGAGGGACAGGCTGGTCAGCCCCAGCATTTT. This encodes CASSAEGQAGQPQHF.

This chain uses TRBV5-6 with TRBJ2-1; no firm D call. Germline CDR1 SGHDT, CDR2 YYEEEE. Trimming took 3 bases from V and 1 from J, leaving 17 bases between them. This CDR3 comprises 17 residues. CDR3: CASSSALRQTSYNEQFF. The DNA for the CDR3 is TGTGCCAGCAGCTCCGCCCTGCGGCAGACTTCCTACAATGAGCAGTTCTTC.